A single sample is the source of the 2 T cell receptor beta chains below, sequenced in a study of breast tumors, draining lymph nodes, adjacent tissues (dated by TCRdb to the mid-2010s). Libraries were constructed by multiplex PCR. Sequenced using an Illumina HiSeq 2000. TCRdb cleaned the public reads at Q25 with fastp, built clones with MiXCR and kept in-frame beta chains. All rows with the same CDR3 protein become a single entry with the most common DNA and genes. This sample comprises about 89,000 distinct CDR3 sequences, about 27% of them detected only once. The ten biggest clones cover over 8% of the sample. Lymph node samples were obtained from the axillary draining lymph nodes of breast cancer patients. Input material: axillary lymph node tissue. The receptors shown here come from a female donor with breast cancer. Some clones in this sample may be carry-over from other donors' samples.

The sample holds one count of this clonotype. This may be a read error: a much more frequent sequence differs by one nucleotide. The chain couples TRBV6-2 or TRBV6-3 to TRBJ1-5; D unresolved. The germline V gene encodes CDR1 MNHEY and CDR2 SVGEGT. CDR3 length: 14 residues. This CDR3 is CASSPTPRNPPQHF. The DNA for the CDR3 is TGTGCCAGCAGTCCCACCCCCAGAAATCCGCCCCAGCATTTT.

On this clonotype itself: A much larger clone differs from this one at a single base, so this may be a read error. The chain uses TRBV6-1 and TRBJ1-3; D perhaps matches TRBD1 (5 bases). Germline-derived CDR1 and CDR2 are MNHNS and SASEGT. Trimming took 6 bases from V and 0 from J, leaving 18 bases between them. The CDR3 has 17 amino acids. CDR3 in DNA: TGTGCCAGCAGCCCCTCCCGGGGGGGGAACTCTGGAAACACCATATATTTT. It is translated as CASSPSRGGNSGNTIYF.